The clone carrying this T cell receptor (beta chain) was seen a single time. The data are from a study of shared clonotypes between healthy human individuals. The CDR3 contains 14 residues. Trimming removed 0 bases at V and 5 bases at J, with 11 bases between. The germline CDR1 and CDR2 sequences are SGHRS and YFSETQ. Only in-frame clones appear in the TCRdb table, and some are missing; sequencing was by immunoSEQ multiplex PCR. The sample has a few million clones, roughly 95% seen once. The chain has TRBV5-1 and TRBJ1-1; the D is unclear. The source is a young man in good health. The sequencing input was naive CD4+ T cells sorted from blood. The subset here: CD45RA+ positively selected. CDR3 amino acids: CASSLADGRTEAFF. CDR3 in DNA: TGCGCCAGCAGCTTGGCCGACGGGCGGACTGAAGCTTTCTTT.